The subject of this entry is one T cell receptor (beta chain). The entry originates in a study of cytotoxic CD8 clonotypes in ibrutinib-treated CLL. The data were produced by immunoSEQ multiplex PCR, yet TCRdb's version contains in-frame clones alone and is incomplete. The sample holds fewer than 50,000 clones, more than 60% seen once. This CDR3 region has 14 residues. Trimming took 5 bases from V and 7 from J, leaving 12 bases between them. The germline gives CDR1 LNHDA, CDR2 SQIVND (reference sequence). Sequencing was performed on PBMCs, taken after 12 months of ibrutinib treatment. The chain joins TRBV19 to TRBJ1-6; a weak D match, TRBD1 (5 bases). This receptor was obtained from a human donor with chronic lymphocytic leukemia. CDR3 amino acids: CASSSQGGNSPLHF. CDR3 DNA sequence: TGTGCCAGTAGTTCGCAGGGCGGGAATTCACCCCTCCACTTT. The full variable domain, in which reference TRBV19 and TRBJ1-6 provide the parts outside the CDR3, is DGGITQSPKYLFRKEGQNVTLSCEQNLNHDAMYWYRQDPGQGLRLIYYSQIVNDFQKGDIAEGYSVSREKKESFPLTVTSAQKNPTAFYLCASSSQGGNSPLHFGNGTRLTVT.